The table lists the clone carrying this T cell receptor (beta chain) with many counts. Its antigen remains unidentified. The data were taken from a study of response to subunit inactivated influenza vaccine. Study outcomes and limitations: The study's authors posited that every seasonal influenza vaccination enlists few new T cells.

TCRdb passed the RT-PCR reads through MiXCR, listing each CDR3 protein once. The sample gives approximately 500,000 distinct CDR3 sequences, under 15% of which show up once; around 12% is in the top ten. In germline, CDR1 is SQVTM, CDR2 ANQGSEA. There are 12 residues in the CDR3. The V end lost 7 bases, the J end lost 3 bases, and 10 bases lay between the germline ends. The specimen comprised PBMCs from blood, sampled 40 to 50 days after vaccination. The receptor was isolated from a man in his fifties who received an inactivated influenza vaccine. This chain connects TRBV29-1 to TRBJ1-5; weak D call: TRBD1 (5 bases). CDR3 DNA sequence: TGCAGCGCGGGACTCACCAATCAGCCCCAGCATTTT. Residues: CSAGLTNQPQHF. Variable domain in full (rest from reference TRBV29-1 and TRBJ1-5): SAVISQKPSRDICQRGTSLTIQCQVDSQVTMMFWYRQQPGQSLTLIATANQGSEATYESGFVIDKFPISRPNLTFSTLTVSNMSPEDSSIYLCSAGLTNQPQHFGDGTRLSIL.